Sequencing of this T cell receptor beta chain was carried out in a study of breast tumors, draining lymph nodes, adjacent tissues. This clonotype was recorded at least ten times. What it binds is unknown. Samples came from axillary lymph nodes draining the breast cancer. Study outcomes and limitations: Most tumor T cells seemingly derive from lymph node, then expand in tumor. Tumor TCR diversity was below lymph nodes but above nontumor tissue. The lymph node origin of tumor T cells was framed as consistent with a hypothesis, not demonstrated.

TCRdb called the multiplex PCR reads again in MiXCR, with one record for every CDR3 protein. The sample lists around 300,000 distinct CDR3 sequences, roughly 31% occurring once. Sequenced sample: axillary lymph node tissue. This clonotype was sampled from a female donor with breast cancer. Some clones in this sample may be carry-over from other donors' samples.

The CDR3 protein is CSASMTENYGYTF. In nucleotides, the CDR3 is TGCAGTGCTAGCATGACAGAAAACTATGGCTACACCTTC. The chain is built from TRBV20-1 and TRBJ1-2, with D maybe TRBD1 (5 bases). The CDR3 is 13 amino acids. Looked up from germline, CDR1 is DFQATT and CDR2 is SNEGSKA (reference sequence). V lost 3 bases and J 2 bases, leaving 10 bases between the germline ends.